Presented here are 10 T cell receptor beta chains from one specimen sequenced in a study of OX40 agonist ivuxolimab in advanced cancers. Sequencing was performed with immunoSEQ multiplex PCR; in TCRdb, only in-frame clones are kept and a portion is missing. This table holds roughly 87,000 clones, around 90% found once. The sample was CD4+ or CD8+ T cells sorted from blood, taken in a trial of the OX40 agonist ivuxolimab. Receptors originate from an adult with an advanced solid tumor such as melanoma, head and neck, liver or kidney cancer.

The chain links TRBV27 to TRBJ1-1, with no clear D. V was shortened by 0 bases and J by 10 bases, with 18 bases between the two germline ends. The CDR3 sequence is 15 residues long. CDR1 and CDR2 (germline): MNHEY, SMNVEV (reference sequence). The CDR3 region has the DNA TGTGCCAGCAGTTTATCCCAGGCAGCCTCCTCGGCAGCTTTCTTT. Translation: CASSLSQAASSAAFF.

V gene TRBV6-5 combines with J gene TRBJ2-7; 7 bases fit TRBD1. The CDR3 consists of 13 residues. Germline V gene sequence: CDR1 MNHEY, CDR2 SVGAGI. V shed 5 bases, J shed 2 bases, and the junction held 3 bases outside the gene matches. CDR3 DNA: TGTGCCAGCAGTACGGACAGGACCTACGAGCAGTACTTC. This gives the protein CASSTDRTYEQYF.

DNA of the CDR3: TGTGCCAGTAGCCCCGTGGTACTAGGCAATCAGCCCCAGCATTTT. Translated, it gives CASSPVVLGNQPQHF. V gene TRBV19 combines with J gene TRBJ1-5, with D uncertain. Trimming took 6 bases from V and 2 from J, leaving 14 bases between them. The CDR3 length is 15 residues. Germline values: CDR1 LNHDA, CDR2 SQIVND (reference sequence). Full variable domain (rest looked up from reference TRBV19 and TRBJ1-5): DGGITQSPKYLFRKEGQNVTLSCEQNLNHDAMYWYRQDPGQGLRLIYYSQIVNDFQKGDIAEGYSVSREKKESFPLTVTSAQKNPTAFYLCASSPVVLGNQPQHFGDGTRLSIL.

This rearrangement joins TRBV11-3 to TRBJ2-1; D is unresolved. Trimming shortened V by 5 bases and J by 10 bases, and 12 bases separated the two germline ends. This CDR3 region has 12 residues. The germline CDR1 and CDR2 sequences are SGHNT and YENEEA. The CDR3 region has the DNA TGTGCCAGCAGCCTCTCCATCCTCGAGCAGTTCTTC. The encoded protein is CASSLSILEQFF. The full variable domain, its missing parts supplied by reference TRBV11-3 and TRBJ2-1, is EAGVVQSPRYKIIEKKQPVAFWCNPISGHNTLYWYLQNLGQGPELLIRYENEEAVDDSQLPKDRFSAERLKGVDSTLKIQPAELGDSAVYLCASSLSILEQFFGPGTRLTVL.

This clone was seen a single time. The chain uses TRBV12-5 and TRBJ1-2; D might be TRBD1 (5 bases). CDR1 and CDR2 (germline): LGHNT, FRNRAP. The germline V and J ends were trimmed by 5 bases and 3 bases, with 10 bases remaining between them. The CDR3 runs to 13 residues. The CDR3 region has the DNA TGTGCTAGTGGTGAGGGGTCGTACTATGGCTACACCTTC. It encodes CASGEGSYYGYTF.

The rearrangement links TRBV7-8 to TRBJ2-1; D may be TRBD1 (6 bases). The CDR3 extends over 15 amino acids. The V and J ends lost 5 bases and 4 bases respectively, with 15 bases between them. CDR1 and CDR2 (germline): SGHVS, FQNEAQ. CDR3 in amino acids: CASSSRDTRYNEQFF. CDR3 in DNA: TGTGCCAGCAGCAGCCGGGACACCCGTTACAATGAGCAGTTCTTC.

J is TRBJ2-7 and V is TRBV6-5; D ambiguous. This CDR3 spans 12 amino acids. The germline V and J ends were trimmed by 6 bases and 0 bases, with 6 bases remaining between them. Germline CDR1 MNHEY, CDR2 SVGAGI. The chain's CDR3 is CASRPSSYEQYF. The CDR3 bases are TGTGCCAGCAGGCCCAGCTCCTACGAGCAGTACTTC.

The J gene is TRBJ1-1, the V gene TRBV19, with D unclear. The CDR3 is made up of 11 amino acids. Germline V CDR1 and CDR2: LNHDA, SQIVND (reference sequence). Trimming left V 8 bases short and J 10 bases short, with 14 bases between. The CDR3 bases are TGTGCCAGTCACCGAGAGAGGACAGCTTTCTTT. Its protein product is CASHRERTAFF.

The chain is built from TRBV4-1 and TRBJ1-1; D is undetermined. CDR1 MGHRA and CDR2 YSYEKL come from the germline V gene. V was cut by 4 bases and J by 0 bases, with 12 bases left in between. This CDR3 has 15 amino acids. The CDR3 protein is CASSRSGELNTEAFF. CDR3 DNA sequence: TGCGCCAGCAGCCGTTCTGGGGAACTGAACACTGAAGCTTTCTTT.

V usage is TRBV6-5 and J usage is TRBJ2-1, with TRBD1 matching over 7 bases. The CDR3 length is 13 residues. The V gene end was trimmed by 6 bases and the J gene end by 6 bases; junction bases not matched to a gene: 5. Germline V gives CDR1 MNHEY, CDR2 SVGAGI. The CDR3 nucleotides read TGTGCCAGCAGATTCGGACAGGCCAATGAGCAGTTCTTC. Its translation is CASRFGQANEQFF.